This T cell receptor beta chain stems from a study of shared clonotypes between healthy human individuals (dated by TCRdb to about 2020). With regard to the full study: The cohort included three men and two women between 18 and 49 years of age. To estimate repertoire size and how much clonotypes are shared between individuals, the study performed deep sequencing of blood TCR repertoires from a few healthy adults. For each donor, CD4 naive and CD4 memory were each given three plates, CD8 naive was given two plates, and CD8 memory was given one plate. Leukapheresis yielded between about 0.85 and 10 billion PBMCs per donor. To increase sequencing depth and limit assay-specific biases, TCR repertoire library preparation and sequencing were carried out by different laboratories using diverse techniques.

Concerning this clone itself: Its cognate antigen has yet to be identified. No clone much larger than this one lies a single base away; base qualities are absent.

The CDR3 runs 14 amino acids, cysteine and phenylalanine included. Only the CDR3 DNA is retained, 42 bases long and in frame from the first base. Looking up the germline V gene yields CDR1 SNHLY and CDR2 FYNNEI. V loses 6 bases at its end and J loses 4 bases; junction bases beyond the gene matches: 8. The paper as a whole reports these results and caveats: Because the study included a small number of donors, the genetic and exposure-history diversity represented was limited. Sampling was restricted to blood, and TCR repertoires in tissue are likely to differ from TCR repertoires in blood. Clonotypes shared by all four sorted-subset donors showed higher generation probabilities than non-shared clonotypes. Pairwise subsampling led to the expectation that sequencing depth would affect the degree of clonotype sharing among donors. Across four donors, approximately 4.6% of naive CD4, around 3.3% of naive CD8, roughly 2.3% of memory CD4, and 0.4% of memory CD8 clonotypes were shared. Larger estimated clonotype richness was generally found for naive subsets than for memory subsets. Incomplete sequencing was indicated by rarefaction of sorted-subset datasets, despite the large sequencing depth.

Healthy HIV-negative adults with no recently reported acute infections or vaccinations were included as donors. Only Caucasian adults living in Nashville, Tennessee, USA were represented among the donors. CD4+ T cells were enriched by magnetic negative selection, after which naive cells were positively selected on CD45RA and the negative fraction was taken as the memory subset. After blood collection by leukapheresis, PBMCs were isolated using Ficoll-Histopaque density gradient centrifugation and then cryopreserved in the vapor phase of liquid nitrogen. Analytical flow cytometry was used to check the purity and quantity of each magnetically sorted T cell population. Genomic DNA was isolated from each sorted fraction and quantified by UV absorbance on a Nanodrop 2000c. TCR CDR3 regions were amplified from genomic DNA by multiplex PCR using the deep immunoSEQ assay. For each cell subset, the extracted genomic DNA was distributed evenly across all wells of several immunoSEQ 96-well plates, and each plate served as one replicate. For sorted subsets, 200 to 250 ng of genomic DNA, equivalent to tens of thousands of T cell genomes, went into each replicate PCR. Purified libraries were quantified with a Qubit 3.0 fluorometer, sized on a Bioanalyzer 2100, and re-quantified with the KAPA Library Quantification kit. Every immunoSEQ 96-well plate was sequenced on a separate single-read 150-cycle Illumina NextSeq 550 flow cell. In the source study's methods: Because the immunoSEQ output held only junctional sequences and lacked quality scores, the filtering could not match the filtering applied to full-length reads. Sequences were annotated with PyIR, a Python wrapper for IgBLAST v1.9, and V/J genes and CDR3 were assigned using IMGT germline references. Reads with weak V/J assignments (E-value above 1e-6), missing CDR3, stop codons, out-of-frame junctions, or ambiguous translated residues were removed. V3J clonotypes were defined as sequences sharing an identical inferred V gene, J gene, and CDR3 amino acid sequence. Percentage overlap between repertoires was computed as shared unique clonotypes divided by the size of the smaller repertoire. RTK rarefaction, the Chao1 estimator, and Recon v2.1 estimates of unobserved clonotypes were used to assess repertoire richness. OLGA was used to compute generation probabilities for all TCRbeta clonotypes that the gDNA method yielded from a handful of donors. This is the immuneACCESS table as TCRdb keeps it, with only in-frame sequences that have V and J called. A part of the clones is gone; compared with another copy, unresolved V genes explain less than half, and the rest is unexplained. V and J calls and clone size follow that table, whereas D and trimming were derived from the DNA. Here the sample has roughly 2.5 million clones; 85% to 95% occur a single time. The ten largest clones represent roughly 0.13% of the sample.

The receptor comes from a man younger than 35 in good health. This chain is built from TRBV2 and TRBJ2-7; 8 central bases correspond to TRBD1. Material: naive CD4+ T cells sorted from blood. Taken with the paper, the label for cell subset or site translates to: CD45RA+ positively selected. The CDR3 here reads CASRGQAGTYEQYF. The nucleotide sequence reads TGTGCCAGCAGGGGACAGGCGGGGACTTACGAGCAGTACTTC.